The T cell receptor beta chain described here comes from a study of OX40 agonist ivuxolimab in advanced cancers. Concerning the study at large: Ivuxolimab was a fully human IgG2 agonistic monoclonal antibody targeting the costimulatory receptor OX40 (CD134). Intravenous ivuxolimab was administered to patients every 2 weeks at six dose levels: 0.01, 0.1, 0.3, 1.5, 3 and 10 mg/kg. Of the 52 patients in dose escalation, some 19 had hepatocellular carcinoma, approximately 15 had melanoma, 9 had renal cell carcinoma and 9 had head and neck cancer. In the dose-escalation cohort, 65% to 90% of patients were male, and the mean age was roughly 60 years, with a range of roughly 23 to 85. Prior anti-PD-1, anti-PD-L1 or anti-CTLA-4 therapy was permitted, and checkpoint inhibitors had been received by under 50% of dose-escalation patients. Three dose-escalation patients achieved partial responses, one with hepatocellular carcinoma and two with cutaneous melanoma. Peripheral TCRbeta sequencing aimed to test whether ivuxolimab altered TCR sequence diversity and caused clonal T-cell expansion. The paper reports the monotherapy dose-escalation portion (N of about 54 patients) of the phase I ivuxolimab trial.

Patients with a history of autoimmune disease or receiving systemic immunosuppression were excluded from the trial. Peripheral blood for TCR sequencing was drawn from every dose cohort at baseline, at cycle 4 day 1 and at cycle 7 day 1. The samples were taken from a phase I, first-in-human, multicenter, open-label dose-escalation trial of ivuxolimab. Adults with locally advanced or metastatic melanoma, renal cell carcinoma, hepatocellular carcinoma or head and neck squamous cell carcinoma were enrolled in the trial. Before TCR sequencing, CD4+ T cells and CD8+ T cells were sorted from peripheral blood as separate populations. Comment on this clone: The clone's antigen remains unknown. No quality values exist for individual bases; no much larger clone is one base distant.

For sequencing of the TCRbeta CDR3 region, genomic DNA was extracted from the sorted cells. TCRbeta CDR3 regions were sequenced using the immunoSEQ Assay. TCRdb took this table from immuneACCESS and kept in-frame rearrangements with V and J called. Such tables lack part of the clones; where checked against another copy, unresolved V genes explain under half of the gap, and the rest is unexplained. The sample contains 95,000 or so clones, approximately 86% of them found a single time. 3.8% of the sample goes to the ten largest clones. Findings and caveats that apply to the study as a whole: At doses from 0.1 to 3.0 mg/kg, clonal expansion was seen in both CD4+ and CD8+ blood T cells between baseline and week 6. In the 0.1-3.0 mg/kg groups, partial responders were among the patients with the lowest normalized peripheral clonal expansion, particularly in CD8+ T cells. Low levels of normalized T-cell clonal expansion were also shown by some nonresponding patients. On average, CD8+ T cells showed more expanded clones than CD4+ T cells after ivuxolimab. The antigen specificity of the peripheral T cells that underwent clonal expansion was not determined.

The V end loses 3 bases and the J end loses 7 bases, and a stretch of 7 bases separates them. The germline V gene (reference sequence) yields SEHNR for CDR1 and FQNEAQ for CDR2. The CDR3 contains 12 residues, cysteine and phenylalanine counted. Only the CDR3 DNA stays, 36 bases, in frame from base 1. This clonotype was sampled from an adult with an advanced solid tumor such as melanoma, head and neck, liver or kidney cancer. The chain is made from TRBV7-9 and TRBJ1-5, with no reliable assignment of the D segment. Specimen: CD4+ or CD8+ T cells sorted from blood, collected in a trial of the OX40 agonist ivuxolimab. The DNA sequence follows: TGTGCCAGCAGCTTTTTAGACCAGCCCCAGCATTTT. It specifies CASSFLDQPQHF.